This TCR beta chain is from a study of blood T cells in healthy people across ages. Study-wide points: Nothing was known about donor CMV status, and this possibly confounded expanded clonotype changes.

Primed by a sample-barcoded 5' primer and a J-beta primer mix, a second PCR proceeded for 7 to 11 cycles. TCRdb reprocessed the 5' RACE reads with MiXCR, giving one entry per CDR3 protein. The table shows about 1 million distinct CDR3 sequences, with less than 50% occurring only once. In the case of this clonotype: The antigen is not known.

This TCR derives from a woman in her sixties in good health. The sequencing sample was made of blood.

CDR3: CAIRGLAEYNEQFF. The CDR3 DNA reads TGTGCCATCAGAGGACTAGCGGAGTACAATGAGCAGTTCTTC. The J gene is TRBJ2-1, the V gene TRBV10-3; 10 bases map to TRBD2. The CDR3 sequence is 14 residues long. Trimming cost V 6 bases and J 4 bases; bases outside gene matches: 3. CDR1 and CDR2 (germline): ENHRY, SYGVKD.